This T cell receptor beta chain was retrieved from a study of T cells in narcolepsy. Across the study: Donors had narcolepsy type 1 or type 2, or were healthy controls. Overall study results and limits: Autoreactive clonotypes reportedly recurred in blood of same and different patients, not controls. Autoreactive clone sequences were missing from some blood memory CD4+ repertoires. Comparing one patient's CSF and blood CD4+ clonotypes highlighted HCRT- and TRIB2-specific autoreactive clonotypes.

The assay was immunoSEQ multiplex PCR, and TCRdb's table has in-frame clones only and misses some. Of about 27,000 clones detected, roughly 81% appear once; the ten largest clones hold about 1.3%. The CDR3 spans 15 residues. The germline V and J ends were trimmed by 0 bases and 8 bases, with 14 bases remaining between them. Germline CDR1 reads LNHNV; CDR2 reads YYDKDF (reference sequence). With respect to this clone: Its specificity is unknown.

Material for sequencing was CD45RA- memory CD4+ T cells from PBMCs. The chain is built from TRBV15 and TRBJ2-1; the D gene is possibly TRBD1 (8 bases). This TCR was sampled from a human donor with narcolepsy. The CDR3 is CATSRDLADRDEQFF. CDR3 DNA sequence: TGTGCCACCAGCAGAGATCTAGCGGACAGGGATGAGCAGTTCTTC. The whole variable domain, filled in from reference TRBV15 and TRBJ2-1, reads DAMVIQNPRYQVTQFGKPVTLSCSQTLNHNVMYWYQQKSSQAPKLLFHYYDKDFNNEADTPDNFQSRRPNTSFCFLDIRSPGLGDTAMYLCATSRDLADRDEQFFGPGTRLTVL.